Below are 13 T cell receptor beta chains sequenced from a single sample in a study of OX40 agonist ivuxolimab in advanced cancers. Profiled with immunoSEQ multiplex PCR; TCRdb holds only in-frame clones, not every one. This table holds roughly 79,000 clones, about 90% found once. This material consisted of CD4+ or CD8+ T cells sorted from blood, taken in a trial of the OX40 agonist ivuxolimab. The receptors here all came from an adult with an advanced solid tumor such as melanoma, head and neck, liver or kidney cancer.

CDR3: CASMMKGGTGELFF. The CDR3 DNA sequence: TGTGCCAGCATGATGAAGGGAGGGACCGGGGAGCTGTTTTTT. The chain carries TRBV2 and TRBJ2-2; 7 bases agree with TRBD2. J gave up 5 bases and V 7 bases, and 7 bases lay outside the gene matches. Germline-derived CDR1 and CDR2 are SNHLY and FYNNEI. The CDR3 spans 14 residues.

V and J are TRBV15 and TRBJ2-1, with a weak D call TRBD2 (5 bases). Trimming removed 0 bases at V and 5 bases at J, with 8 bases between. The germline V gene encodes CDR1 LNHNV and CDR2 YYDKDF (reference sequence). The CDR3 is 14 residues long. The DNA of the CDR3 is TGTGCCACCAGCAGAGACGGGATAGACAATGAGCAGTTCTTC. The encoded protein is CATSRDGIDNEQFF.

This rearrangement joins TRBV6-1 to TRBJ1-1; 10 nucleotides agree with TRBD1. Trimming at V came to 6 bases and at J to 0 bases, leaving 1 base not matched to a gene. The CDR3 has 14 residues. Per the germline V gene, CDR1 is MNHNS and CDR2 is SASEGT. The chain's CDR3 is CASRGQGLNTEAFF. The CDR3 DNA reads TGTGCCAGCAGGGGACAGGGGTTGAACACTGAAGCTTTCTTT.

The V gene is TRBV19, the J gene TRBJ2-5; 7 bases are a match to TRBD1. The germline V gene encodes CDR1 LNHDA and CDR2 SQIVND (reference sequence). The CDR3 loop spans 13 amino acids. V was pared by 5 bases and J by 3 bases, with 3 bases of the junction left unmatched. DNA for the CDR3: TGTGCCAGTAGTTCCGGGACAGAAGAGACCCAGTACTTC. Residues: CASSSGTEETQYF.

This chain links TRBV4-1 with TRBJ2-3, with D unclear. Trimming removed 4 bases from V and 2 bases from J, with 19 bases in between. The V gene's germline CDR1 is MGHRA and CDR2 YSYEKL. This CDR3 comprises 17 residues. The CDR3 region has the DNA TGCGCCAGCAGCCCCTTGACCCAACGGACCCTCACAGATACGCAGTATTTT. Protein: CASSPLTQRTLTDTQYF.

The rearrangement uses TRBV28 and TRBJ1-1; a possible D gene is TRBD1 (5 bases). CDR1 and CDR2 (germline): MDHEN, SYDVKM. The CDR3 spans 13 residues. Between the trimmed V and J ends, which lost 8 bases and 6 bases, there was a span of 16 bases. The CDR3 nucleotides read TGTGCCAGCGCTTCAACGCCGACAGCTGAAGCTTTCTTT. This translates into CASASTPTAEAFF.

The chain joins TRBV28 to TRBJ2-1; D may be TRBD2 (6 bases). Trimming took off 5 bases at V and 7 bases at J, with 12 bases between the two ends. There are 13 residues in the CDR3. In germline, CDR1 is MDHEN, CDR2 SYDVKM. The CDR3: CASSQLAWNEQFF. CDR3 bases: TGTGCCAGCAGTCAGCTAGCGTGGAATGAGCAGTTCTTC. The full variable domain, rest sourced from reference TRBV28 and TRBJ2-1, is DVKVTQSSRYLVKRTGEKVFLECVQDMDHENMFWYRQDPGLGLRLIYFSYDVKMKEKGDIPEGYSVSREKKERFSLILESASTNQTSMYLCASSQLAWNEQFFGPGTRLTVL.

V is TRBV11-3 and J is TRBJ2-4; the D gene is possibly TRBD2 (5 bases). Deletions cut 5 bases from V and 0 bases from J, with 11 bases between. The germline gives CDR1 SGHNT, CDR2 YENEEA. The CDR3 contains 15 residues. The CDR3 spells CASSPPAVAKNIQYF. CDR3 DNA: TGTGCCAGCAGCCCCCCAGCGGTAGCCAAAAACATTCAGTACTTC. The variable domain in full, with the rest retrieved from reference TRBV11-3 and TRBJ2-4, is EAGVVQSPRYKIIEKKQPVAFWCNPISGHNTLYWYLQNLGQGPELLIRYENEEAVDDSQLPKDRFSAERLKGVDSTLKIQPAELGDSAVYLCASSPPAVAKNIQYFGAGTRLSVL.

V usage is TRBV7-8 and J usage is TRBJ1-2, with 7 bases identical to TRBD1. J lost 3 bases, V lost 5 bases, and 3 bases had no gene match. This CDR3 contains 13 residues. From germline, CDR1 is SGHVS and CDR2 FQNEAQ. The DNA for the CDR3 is TGTGCCAGCAGCAGAACAGGGGACTATGGCTACACCTTC. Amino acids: CASSRTGDYGYTF.

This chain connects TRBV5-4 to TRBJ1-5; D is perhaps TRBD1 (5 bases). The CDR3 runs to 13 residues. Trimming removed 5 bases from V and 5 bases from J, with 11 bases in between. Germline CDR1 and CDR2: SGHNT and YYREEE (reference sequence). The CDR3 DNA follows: TGTGCCAGCAGGGCGGGGCAGGATCAGCCCCAGCATTTT. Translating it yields CASRAGQDQPQHF.

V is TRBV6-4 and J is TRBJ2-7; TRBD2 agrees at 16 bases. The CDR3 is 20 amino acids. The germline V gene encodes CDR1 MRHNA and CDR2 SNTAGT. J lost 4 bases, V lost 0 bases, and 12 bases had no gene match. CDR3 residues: CASSDSTPGLAGGPGYEQYF. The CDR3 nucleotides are TGTGCCAGCAGTGACTCAACACCGGGACTAGCGGGAGGGCCAGGGTACGAGCAGTACTTC.

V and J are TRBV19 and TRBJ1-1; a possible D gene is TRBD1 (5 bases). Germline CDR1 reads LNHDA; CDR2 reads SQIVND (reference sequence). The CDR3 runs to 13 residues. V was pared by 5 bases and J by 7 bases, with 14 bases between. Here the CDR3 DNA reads TGTGCCAGTAGTCTCAACCTCCAGGGTGAAGCTTTCTTT. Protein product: CASSLNLQGEAFF.

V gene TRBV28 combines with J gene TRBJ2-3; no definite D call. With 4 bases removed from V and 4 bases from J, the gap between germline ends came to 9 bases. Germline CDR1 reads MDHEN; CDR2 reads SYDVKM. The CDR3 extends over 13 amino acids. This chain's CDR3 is CASSSAQADTQYF. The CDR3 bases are TGTGCCAGCAGTTCGGCCCAGGCAGATACGCAGTATTTT.